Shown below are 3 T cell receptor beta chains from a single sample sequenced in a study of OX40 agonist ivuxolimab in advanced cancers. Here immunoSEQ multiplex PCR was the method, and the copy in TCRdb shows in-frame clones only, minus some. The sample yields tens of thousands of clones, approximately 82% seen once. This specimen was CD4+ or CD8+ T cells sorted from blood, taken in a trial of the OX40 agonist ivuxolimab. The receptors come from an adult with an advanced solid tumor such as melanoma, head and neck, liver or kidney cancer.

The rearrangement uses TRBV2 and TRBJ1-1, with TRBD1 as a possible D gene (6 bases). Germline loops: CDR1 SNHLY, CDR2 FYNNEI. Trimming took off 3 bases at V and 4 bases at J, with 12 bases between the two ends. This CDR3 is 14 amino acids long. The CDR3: CASSDNRESTEAFF. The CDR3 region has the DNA TGTGCCAGCAGTGACAACAGGGAATCCACTGAAGCTTTCTTT.

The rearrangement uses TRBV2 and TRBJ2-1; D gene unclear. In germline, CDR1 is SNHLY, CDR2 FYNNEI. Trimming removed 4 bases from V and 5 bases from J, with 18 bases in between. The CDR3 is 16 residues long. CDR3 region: CASSVPRAFLNNEQFF. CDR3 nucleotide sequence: TGTGCCAGCAGTGTGCCCCGAGCTTTTTTGAACAATGAGCAGTTCTTC.

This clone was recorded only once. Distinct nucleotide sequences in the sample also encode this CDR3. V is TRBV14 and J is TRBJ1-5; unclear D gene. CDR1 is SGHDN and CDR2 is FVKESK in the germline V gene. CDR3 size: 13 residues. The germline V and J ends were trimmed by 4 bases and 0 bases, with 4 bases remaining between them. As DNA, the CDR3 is TGTGCCAGCAGCCGTAATAGCAATCAGCCCCAGCATTTT. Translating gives CASSRNSNQPQHF.